This T cell receptor beta chain was sequenced in a study of blood T cell repertoires in COVID-19. The overall study: Material from acute and convalescent COVID-19 was sourced from the United States, Italy and Spain.

Libraries were prepared by immunoSEQ multiplex PCR; TCRdb keeps only in-frame clonotypes and omits some of them. The data hold about 270,000 clones, with about 82% observed a single time. The table lists this clone with a count of one. V lost 3 bases and J lost 1; bases outside the gene matches: 12. Germline V gene lookup returns CDR1 LGHNA and CDR2 YSLEER. The CDR3 totals 18 residues. The chain links TRBV4-3 to TRBJ2-3; 8 nucleotides line up with TRBD2. The clonotype comes from a woman older than 75 with COVID-19, enrolled during active disease. The sample comprised peripheral blood. The chain's CDR3 is CASSQGSGSQWGTDTQYF. The CDR3 DNA is TGCGCCAGCAGCCAGGGGAGCGGGAGTCAGTGGGGCACAGATACGCAGTATTTT.